One and the same sample provided the 26 T cell receptor beta chains below, sequenced in a study of T cell responses to AZD1222 COVID-19 vaccine. Measured with immunoSEQ multiplex PCR; TCRdb has only the in-frame clones, and not every one. The data contain roughly 100,000 clones, over 70% of them singletons. Sequencing used peripheral blood, obtained on day 0 of AZD1222 vaccination. The receptors come from an adult in good health.

This clone was recorded once. The rearrangement joins TRBV5-1 to TRBJ1-1, with TRBD1 matching over 7 bases. The length of the CDR3 is 14 residues. J gave up 1 base and V 4 bases, and 4 bases lay outside the gene matches. Germline loops: CDR1 SGHRS, CDR2 YFSETQ. The CDR3 region has the DNA TGCGCCAGCAGCGGGGGGACAGCGAACACTGAAGCTTTCTTT. Protein sequence: CASSGGTANTEAFF.

The rearrangement uses TRBV5-4 and TRBJ2-7, with 11 positions matching TRBD2. Germline CDR1 reads SGHNT; CDR2 reads YYREEE (reference sequence). V lost 3 bases, J lost 6 bases, and 5 bases stayed unmatched. CDR3 length: 14 residues. CDR3 in DNA: TGTGCCAGCAGCTCCACTAGCGGGAGTCGCGAGCAGTACTTC. Encoded protein: CASSSTSGSREQYF.

This rearrangement joins TRBV29-1 to TRBJ1-1; D is undetermined. CDR1 and CDR2 (germline): SQVTM, ANQGSEA. The CDR3 sequence is 14 residues long. The V end lost 5 bases, the J end lost 1 base, and 14 bases lay between the germline ends. The chain's CDR3 is CSVLPLHGNTEAFF. The DNA of the CDR3 is TGCAGCGTTTTACCCCTACATGGGAACACTGAAGCTTTCTTT.

The chain couples TRBV12-5 to TRBJ2-3, with D possibly being TRBD1 (5 bases). The CDR3 is 14 amino acids. The ends were cut back, 7 bases at V and 2 bases at J, with 13 bases in the middle. CDR1 is LGHNT, CDR2 FRNRAP, per germline. The CDR3 DNA follows: TGTGCTAGTGCTTCTGGGGCCTACACAGATACGCAGTATTTT. Amino acid sequence: CASASGAYTDTQYF.

The chain is built from TRBV15 and TRBJ1-1, with D maybe TRBD1 (5 bases). The CDR3 is made up of 13 amino acids. Germline CDR1 LNHNV, CDR2 YYDKDF (reference sequence). Trimming took 8 bases from V and 4 from J, leaving 14 bases between them. CDR3 loop: CATSARGGTEAFF. In DNA form, the CDR3 reads TGTGCCACCTCGGCACGGGGGGGCACTGAAGCTTTCTTT.

The rearrangement uses TRBV5-1 and TRBJ2-7; no firm D call. V lost 1 base and J lost 5, with 10 bases in between. The CDR3 loop spans 13 amino acids. The germline V gene encodes CDR1 SGHRS and CDR2 YFSETQ. In nucleotides, the CDR3 is TGCGCCAGCAGCTTGCTTAAATCAGACGAGCAGTACTTC. Translating gives CASSLLKSDEQYF.

The chain combines TRBV21-1 with TRBJ2-1; TRBD2 reflects the table's D call only, with no check against the DNA. TRBV21-1 is deemed a pseudogene. The CDR3 is 13 amino acids. The CDR3 here is CASSSGSYNEQFF. In nucleotides, the CDR3 is TGTGCCAGCAGCTCGGGCTCCTACAATGAGCAGTTCTTC.

The J gene is TRBJ1-2, the V gene TRBV12-3 or TRBV12-4, with D unclear. Trimming left V 1 base short and J 5 bases short, with 5 bases between. This CDR3 region has 12 residues. CDR3 loop: CASSLDGYGYTF. The CDR3 DNA follows: TGTGCCAGCAGTTTAGATGGATATGGCTACACCTTC.

The V gene is TRBV4-3, the J gene TRBJ1-2; no clear D. The CDR3 consists of 19 residues. Trimming pared 0 bases from V and 2 bases from J, leaving 22 bases between. Germline loops: CDR1 LGHNA, CDR2 YSLEER. CDR3 DNA: TGCGCCAGCAGCCAAGATAGACCAGGCTCCAGGAGGTCCAACTATGGCTACACCTTC. Residues: CASSQDRPGSRRSNYGYTF.

V and J are TRBV7-2 and TRBJ1-1; D remains ambiguous. Germline V gene data show CDR1 as SGHTA and CDR2 as FQGNSA. The CDR3 loop spans 13 amino acids. V lost 9 bases and J 3 bases, leaving 14 bases between the germline ends. CDR3 in amino acids: CASFLFGYTEAFF. CDR3 bases: TGTGCCAGTTTTCTTTTTGGCTACACTGAAGCTTTCTTT. Full variable domain (remainder filled in from reference TRBV7-2 and TRBJ1-1): GAGVSQSPSNKVTEKGKDVELRCDPISGHTALYWYRQSLGQGLEFLIYFQGNSAPDKSGLPSDRFSAERTGGSVSTLTIQRTQQEDSAVYLCASFLFGYTEAFFGQGTRLTVV.

The gene calls are TRBV4-1 and TRBJ2-5; possibly TRBD1 for D (5 bases). The CDR3 runs to 15 residues. Germline V gene sequence: CDR1 MGHRA, CDR2 YSYEKL. Between the trimmed V and J ends, which lost 0 bases and 5 bases, there was a span of 13 bases. This chain's CDR3 is CASSQDGVRAETQYF. CDR3 DNA sequence: TGCGCCAGCAGCCAAGATGGGGTCAGGGCTGAGACCCAGTACTTC.

The gene calls are TRBV13 and TRBJ1-2; no reliable D call. CDR1 and CDR2 (germline): PRHDT, FYEKMQ (reference sequence). V gave up 4 bases and J gave up 7 bases, with 7 bases separating them. CDR3 length: 11 residues. The CDR3 nucleotides read TGTGCCAGCAGCTCCAATCGTGGCTACACCTTC. As protein: CASSSNRGYTF.

The V call is TRBV27, the J call TRBJ1-4; D remains ambiguous. The V end was cut by 3 bases, the J end by 8 bases, with 13 bases between. This CDR3 is 14 amino acids long. Germline V gene data show CDR1 as MNHEY and CDR2 as SMNVEV (reference sequence). The CDR3 reads CASSFKFEMEKLFF. The CDR3 DNA reads as TGTGCCAGCAGTTTTAAATTTGAAATGGAAAAACTGTTTTTT.

The V gene is TRBV6-6, the J gene TRBJ1-3; a weak D match, TRBD1 (5 bases). Germline CDR1 is MNHNY and CDR2 is SVGAGI (reference sequence). This CDR3 has 14 amino acids. V was pared by 6 bases and J by 5 bases, with 14 bases between. The CDR3 here is CASRPGRDRNTIYF. In DNA form, the CDR3 reads TGTGCCAGCAGACCGGGACGAGATAGAAACACCATATATTTT.

The rearrangement uses TRBV4-3 and TRBJ1-1, with D unclear. Germline V gene data show CDR1 as LGHNA and CDR2 as YSLEER. V lost 1 base, J lost 4 bases, and 13 bases lay in between. CDR3 size: 15 residues. The CDR3 loop reads CASSQGSGGFTEAFF. Here the CDR3 DNA reads TGCGCCAGCAGCCAAGGGTCGGGAGGGTTCACTGAAGCTTTCTTT.

The chain employs TRBV6-5 and TRBJ1-4; 9 nucleotides line up with TRBD1. CDR1 is MNHEY, CDR2 SVGAGI, per germline. V trimming: 6 bases; J trimming: 6 bases; junction bases outside the gene matches: 5. The CDR3 totals 14 residues. CDR3 region: CASRPTGGDEKLFF. CDR3 DNA sequence: TGTGCCAGCAGACCAACAGGGGGCGATGAAAAACTGTTTTTT.

V and J are TRBV29-1 and TRBJ1-2, with 12 positions matching TRBD1. Trimming removed 6 bases from V and 7 bases from J; junction bases left unmatched: 6. The CDR3 runs 13 residues. Germline V gene sequence: CDR1 SQVTM, CDR2 ANQGSEA. CDR3 sequence (DNA): TGCAGCGTAGGGACAGGGGGCGAATCTGGCTACACCTTC. Encoded protein: CSVGTGGESGYTF.

The genes are TRBV5-6 and TRBJ1-3; D unresolved. Germline V gene sequence: CDR1 SGHDT, CDR2 YYEEEE. Trimming cost V 1 base and J 0 bases, with 5 bases left between them. CDR3 length: 14 residues. As DNA, the CDR3 is TGTGCCAGCAGCTTGCGAGGCTCTGGAAACACCATATATTTT. This gives the protein CASSLRGSGNTIYF.

The CDR3 nucleotides read TGTGCCAGCAGCTTAGGGGGGGTAGCGGGGGGCCCGAGGGACTACGAGCAGTACTTC. It encodes CASSLGGVAGGPRDYEQYF. The chain carries TRBV13 and TRBJ2-7; 10 bases line up with TRBD2. CDR1 is PRHDT, CDR2 FYEKMQ, per germline (reference sequence). CDR3 length: 19 amino acids. V shed 0 bases and J 3 bases; nucleotides not matched to a gene: 14.

The gene calls are TRBV7-2 and TRBJ2-3; 10 bases are a match to TRBD2. This CDR3 is built from 16 residues. V gave up 3 bases and J gave up 1 base; unmatched junction bases: 4. Germline lookup yields CDR1 SGHTA and CDR2 FQGNSA. CDR3 amino acids: CASSFSGGVGTDTQYF. The CDR3 DNA reads as TGTGCCAGCAGCTTCAGCGGGGGGGTGGGCACAGATACGCAGTATTTT.

V is TRBV6-6 and J is TRBJ1-2; D perhaps matches TRBD1 (5 bases). The V gene's germline CDR1 is MNHNY and CDR2 SVGAGI (reference sequence). The CDR3 is 14 residues long. Trimming pared 7 bases from V and 4 bases from J, leaving 16 bases between. CDR3 sequence (DNA): TGTGCCAGCAAGGTAAGGGGCACCCTCTATGGCTACACCTTC. It codes for CASKVRGTLYGYTF.

This clone was seen just once. One end of the junction fails to match germline, which may point to a read error. The chain carries TRBV6-5 and TRBJ2-7, with 13 nucleotides matching TRBD2. CDR1 is MNHEY, CDR2 SVGAGI, per germline. The CDR3 runs 15 residues. CDR3 DNA sequence: TGTGCCAGCAGTTACTCGTTACTAGCGGGAGGGCCGATTAAATTC. Its translation: CASSYSLLAGGPIKF.

The V call is TRBV5-6, the J call TRBJ2-7, with 7 bases identical to TRBD2. Germline CDR1 and CDR2: SGHDT and YYEEEE. The CDR3 is 13 amino acids. With 6 bases clipped from V and 4 bases from J, the junction kept 7 bases outside the gene matches. CDR3 region: CASKLGGDYEQYF. CDR3 coding DNA: TGTGCCAGCAAGCTTGGGGGGGATTACGAGCAGTACTTC.

V gene TRBV7-2 combines with J gene TRBJ1-2; no reliable D call. V lost 2 bases and J lost 7, with 11 bases in between. There are 13 residues in the CDR3. In germline, CDR1 is SGHTA, CDR2 FQGNSA. In DNA form, the CDR3 reads TGTGCCAGCAGCTTAACGGGTTTCGGTGGCTACACCTTC. Translated: CASSLTGFGGYTF. Based on the CDR3 plus reference TRBV7-2 and TRBJ1-2, the full variable domain is GAGVSQSPSNKVTEKGKDVELRCDPISGHTALYWYRQSLGQGLEFLIYFQGNSAPDKSGLPSDRFSAERTGGSVSTLTIQRTQQEDSAVYLCASSLTGFGGYTFGSGTRLTVV.

In its sample, this clone was seen many times. V is TRBV7-9 and J is TRBJ2-1; 12 nucleotides match TRBD2. Germline CDR1 reads SEHNR; CDR2 reads FQNEAQ (reference sequence). V shed 3 bases, J shed 0 bases, and the junction held 6 bases outside the gene matches. CDR3 length: 18 amino acids. CDR3 amino acids: CASSLASGREGSYNEQFF. The CDR3 nucleotides read TGTGCCAGCAGCTTGGCTAGCGGGAGGGAGGGCTCCTACAATGAGCAGTTCTTC.

Only a few counts were recorded for this clone. This chain connects TRBV7-9 to TRBJ2-5; tentative D call: TRBD2 (6 bases). The CDR3 is made up of 14 amino acids. Germline values: CDR1 SEHNR, CDR2 FQNEAQ (reference sequence). Trimming pared 3 bases from V and 2 bases from J, leaving 10 bases between. The CDR3 nucleotides read TGTGCCAGCAGCTTTGTAGCGGTTCAAGAGACCCAGTACTTC. Translating gives CASSFVAVQETQYF.